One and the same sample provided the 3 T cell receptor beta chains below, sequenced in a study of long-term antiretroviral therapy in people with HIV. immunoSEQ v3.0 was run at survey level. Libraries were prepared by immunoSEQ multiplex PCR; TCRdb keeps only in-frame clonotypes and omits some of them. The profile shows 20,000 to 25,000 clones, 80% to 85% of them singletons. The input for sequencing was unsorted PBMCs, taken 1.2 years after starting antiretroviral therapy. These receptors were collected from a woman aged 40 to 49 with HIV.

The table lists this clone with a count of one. Written as DNA, the CDR3 is TGCGCCTCCGGGAGCCGGGACTATGGCTACACCTTC. This gives the protein CASGSRDYGYTF. This rearrangement joins TRBV10-1 to TRBJ1-2; no definite D call. V was pared by 11 bases and J by 3 bases, with 13 bases between. The CDR3 is 12 amino acids. CDR1 is WNHNN, CDR2 SYGVQD, per germline (reference sequence).

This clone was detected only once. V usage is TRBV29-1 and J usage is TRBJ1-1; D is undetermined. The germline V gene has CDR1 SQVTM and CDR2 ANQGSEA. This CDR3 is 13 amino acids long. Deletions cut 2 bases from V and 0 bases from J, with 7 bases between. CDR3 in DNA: TGCAGCGTTGAAATATCTCTGAACACTGAAGCTTTCTTT. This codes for CSVEISLNTEAFF.

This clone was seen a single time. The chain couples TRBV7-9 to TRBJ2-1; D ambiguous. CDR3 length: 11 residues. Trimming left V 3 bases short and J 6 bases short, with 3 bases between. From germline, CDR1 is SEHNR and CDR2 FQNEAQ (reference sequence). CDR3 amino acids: CASSFGNEQFF. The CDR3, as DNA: TGTGCCAGCAGCTTCGGCAATGAGCAGTTCTTC. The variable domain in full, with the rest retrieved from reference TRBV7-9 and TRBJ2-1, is DTGVSQNPRHKITKRGQNVTFRCDPISEHNRLYWYRQTLGQGPEFLTYFQNEAQLEKSRLLSDRFSAERPKGSFSTLEIQRTEQGDSAMYLCASSFGNEQFFGPGTRLTVL.